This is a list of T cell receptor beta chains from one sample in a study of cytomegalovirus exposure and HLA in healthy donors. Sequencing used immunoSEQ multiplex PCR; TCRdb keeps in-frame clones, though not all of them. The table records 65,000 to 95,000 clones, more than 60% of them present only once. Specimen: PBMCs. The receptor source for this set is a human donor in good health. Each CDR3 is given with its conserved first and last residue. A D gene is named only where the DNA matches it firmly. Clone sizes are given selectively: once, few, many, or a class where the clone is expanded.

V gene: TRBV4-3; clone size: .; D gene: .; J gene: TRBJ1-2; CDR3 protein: CASSRTGYGYPF; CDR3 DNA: TGCGCCAGCAGCAGAACAGGCTATGGCTACCCCTTC
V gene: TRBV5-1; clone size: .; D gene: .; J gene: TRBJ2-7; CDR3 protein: CASSLSVTSYEQYF; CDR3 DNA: TGCGCCAGCAGCTTGAGCGTTACCTCCTACGAGCAGTACTTC
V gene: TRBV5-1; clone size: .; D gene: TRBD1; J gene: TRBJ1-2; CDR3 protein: CASSRVQGASYGYTF; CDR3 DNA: TGCGCCAGCAGCAGAGTACAGGGGGCCAGCTATGGCTACACCTTC
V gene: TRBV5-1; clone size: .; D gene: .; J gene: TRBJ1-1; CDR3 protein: CASSWDTSYRAFF; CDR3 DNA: TGCGCCAGCAGCTGGGACACCTCGTATCGGGCTTTCTTT
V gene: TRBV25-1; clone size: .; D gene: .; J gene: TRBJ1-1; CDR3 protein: CASRAGQGTEAFF; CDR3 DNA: TGTGCCAGTAGAGCTGGGCAGGGCACTGAAGCTTTCTTT
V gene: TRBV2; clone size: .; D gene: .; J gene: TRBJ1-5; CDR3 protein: CASSGTEHQPQHF; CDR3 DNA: TGTGCCAGCAGTGGGACAGAGCATCAGCCCCAGCATTTT
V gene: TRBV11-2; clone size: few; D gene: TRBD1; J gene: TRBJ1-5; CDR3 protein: CASSQGTGDQPQNF; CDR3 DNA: TGTGCCAGCAGCCAAGGGACAGGGGACCAGCCCCAGAATTTT
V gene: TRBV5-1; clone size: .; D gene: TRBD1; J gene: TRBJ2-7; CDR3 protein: CASSLPLTGVYEQYF; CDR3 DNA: TGCGCCAGCAGCCTGCCTCTGACAGGGGTGTACGAGCAGTACTTC
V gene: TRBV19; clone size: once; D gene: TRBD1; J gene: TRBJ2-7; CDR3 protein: CASSMRSRGHEQYF; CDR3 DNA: TGTGCCAGTAGTATGCGAAGCAGGGGGCACGAGCAGTACTTC
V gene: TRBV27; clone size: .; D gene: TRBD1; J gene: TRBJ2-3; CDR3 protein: CASSLYEGAPDTQYF; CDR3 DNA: TGTGCCAGCAGTTTATATGAGGGGGCCCCAGATACGCAGTATTTT
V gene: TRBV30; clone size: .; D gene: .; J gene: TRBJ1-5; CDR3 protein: CAWSVRDNQPQHF; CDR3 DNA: TGTGCCTGGAGTGTGAGGGACAATCAGCCCCAGCATTTT
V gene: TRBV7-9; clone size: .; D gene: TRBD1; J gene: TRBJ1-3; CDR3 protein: CASSPRTGFENGNTIYF; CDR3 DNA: TGTGCCAGCAGCCCCAGGACAGGTTTTGAGAACGGAAACACCATATATTTT
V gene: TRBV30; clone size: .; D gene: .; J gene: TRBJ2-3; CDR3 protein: CAWSWGRWNTQYF; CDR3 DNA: TGTGCCTGGTCGTGGGGCAGATGGAATACGCAGTATTTT